What follows are 16 T cell receptor beta chains derived from one specimen sequenced in a study of T cell changes during pregnancy in multiple sclerosis. The table came from immunoSEQ multiplex PCR; TCRdb's copy has only in-frame clones and leaves some out. The repertoire holds about 80,000 clones, with 92% as singletons. The material was peripheral blood, obtained before pregnancy. The receptors here all came from a female donor with multiple sclerosis, enrolled in a pregnancy study.

The chain links TRBV19 to TRBJ1-1; the D is unclear. The germline V gene has CDR1 LNHDA and CDR2 SQIVND (reference sequence). The CDR3 covers 11 residues. With 6 bases removed from V and 3 bases from J, the gap between germline ends came to 5 bases. This CDR3 reads CASRAYTEAFF. In DNA, the CDR3 is TGTGCCAGTAGGGCATACACTGAAGCTTTCTTT.

The rearrangement links TRBV9 to TRBJ2-3; D might be TRBD2 (5 bases). Trimming removed 3 bases at V and 2 bases at J, with 13 bases between. Germline lookup yields CDR1 SGDLS and CDR2 YYNGEE. The CDR3 length is 15 residues. CDR3 in amino acids: CASSAQAVITDTQYF. CDR3 nucleotides: TGTGCCAGCAGCGCTCAAGCGGTTATCACAGATACGCAGTATTTT.

The chain is built from TRBV7-2 and TRBJ1-5, with D hard to call. CDR3 length equals 15 residues. The germline V and J ends were trimmed by 3 bases and 3 bases, with 12 bases remaining between them. Per the germline V gene, CDR1 is SGHTA and CDR2 is FQGNSA. CDR3 nucleotides: TGTGCCAGCAGCTTTACCAGCGGGAACAATCAGCCCCAGCATTTT. As protein: CASSFTSGNNQPQHF.

The chain combines TRBV27 with TRBJ1-4; D unresolved. V was shortened by 3 bases and J by 0 bases, with 8 bases between the two germline ends. The CDR3 length is 15 residues. Germline V lookup: CDR1 MNHEY, CDR2 SMNVEV (reference sequence). DNA of the CDR3: TGTGCCAGCAGTTTTATTTTAGCAACTAATGAAAAACTGTTTTTT. Residues: CASSFILATNEKLFF.

The rearrangement uses TRBV4-1 and TRBJ1-4, with unresolved D. Germline V lookup: CDR1 MGHRA, CDR2 YSYEKL. The CDR3 runs 17 residues. The V end lost 4 bases, the J end lost 0 bases, and 15 bases lay between the germline ends. CDR3 bases: TGCGCCAGCAGCCTACCTCATGGCCGTGCAACTAATGAAAAACTGTTTTTT. It specifies CASSLPHGRATNEKLFF.

The V gene is TRBV6-1, the J gene TRBJ1-6; the D is unclear. CDR3 size: 14 residues. In germline, CDR1 is MNHNS, CDR2 SASEGT. Deletions cut 4 bases from V and 0 bases from J, with 4 bases between. The DNA of the CDR3 is TGTGCCAGCAGTGCCGGCTCCTATAATTCACCCCTCCACTTT. As protein: CASSAGSYNSPLHF.

The chain couples TRBV19 to TRBJ2-7; possible D gene TRBD2, 6 bases. Per the germline V gene, CDR1 is LNHDA and CDR2 is SQIVND (reference sequence). With 8 bases removed from V and 0 bases from J, the gap between germline ends came to 14 bases. The CDR3 covers 14 residues. CDR3 in amino acids: CASSGDSSSYEQYF. In DNA form, the CDR3 reads TGTGCCAGTTCGGGGGACTCCAGCTCCTACGAGCAGTACTTC.

The genes are TRBV27 and TRBJ2-1; 11 bases fit TRBD2. Trimming took 3 bases from V and 4 from J; bases not matched to a gene: 2. Germline CDR1 is MNHEY and CDR2 is SMNVEV (reference sequence). The CDR3 contains 15 residues. As DNA, the CDR3 is TGTGCCAGCAGTTTGACTAGCGGGGTTTACAATGAGCAGTTCTTC. It is translated as CASSLTSGVYNEQFF.

CDR3 bases: TGTGCCAGCAGCCCCCTCCCGGGACAGGGGTCCTGGGGCACTGAAGCTTTCTTT. This sequence encodes CASSPLPGQGSWGTEAFF. The chain has TRBV7-8 and TRBJ1-1; 10 nucleotides agree with TRBD1. J lost 4 bases, V lost 5 bases, and 16 bases had no gene match. Per germline, CDR1 SGHVS and CDR2 FQNEAQ. The CDR3 runs 18 residues.

This clone turned up a few times. The gene calls are TRBV7-9 and TRBJ2-1; a weak D match, TRBD2 (6 bases). Germline V gene lookup returns CDR1 SEHNR and CDR2 FQNEAQ (reference sequence). The CDR3 consists of 14 residues. Trimming removed 6 bases from V and 0 bases from J, with 9 bases in between. The chain's CDR3 is CASRQTSSYNEQFF. The CDR3 DNA follows: TGTGCCAGCAGACAGACTAGCTCCTACAATGAGCAGTTCTTC.

V usage is TRBV6-1 and J usage is TRBJ2-7; 8 bases are a match to TRBD1. The CDR3 covers 14 residues. CDR1 is MNHNS, CDR2 SASEGT, per germline. After removal of 8 bases from V and 5 bases from J, the junction contained 11 bases not matched to a gene. For the CDR3, the DNA is TGTGCCAGCGCGTCAGGGACAGGTGCCAACGAGCAGTACTTC. It codes for CASASGTGANEQYF.

The sample holds one count of this clone. The V and J genes are TRBV9 and TRBJ2-5, with D possibly TRBD1 on 5 matching bases. This CDR3 has 16 amino acids. Trimming removed 2 bases at V and 4 bases at J, with 18 bases between. The V gene's germline CDR1 is SGDLS and CDR2 YYNGEE. CDR3 loop: CASSVRPGPTGETQYF. DNA for the CDR3: TGTGCCAGCAGCGTCCGCCCCGGTCCAACAGGAGAGACCCAGTACTTC.

CDR3 DNA sequence: TGTGCCAGCAGCAAAGTAGAGGGGACAGGCACAGATACGCAGTATTTT. This gives the protein CASSKVEGTGTDTQYF. The V call is TRBV21-1, the J call TRBJ2-3; TRBD1 is taken as the D call from the table, unchecked against the DNA. TRBV21-1 is a recognized pseudogene. The CDR3 sequence is 16 residues long.

The chain employs TRBV6-1 and TRBJ1-6; D is uncertain. The germline V gene has CDR1 MNHNS and CDR2 SASEGT. The CDR3 contains 14 residues. Deletions cut 7 bases from V and 2 bases from J, with 9 bases between. DNA for the CDR3: TGTGCCAGCACTGGCAGGACCTATAATTCACCCCTCCACTTT. This encodes CASTGRTYNSPLHF.

This chain uses TRBV2 with TRBJ1-5; TRBD1 matches 8 bases. Germline V gives CDR1 SNHLY, CDR2 FYNNEI. The V gene end was trimmed by 8 bases and the J gene end by 3 bases; junction bases not matched to a gene: 0. CDR3 length: 12 amino acids. CDR3 in amino acids: CASQGANQPQHF. The DNA for the CDR3 is TGTGCCAGCCAGGGGGCCAATCAGCCCCAGCATTTT. The full variable domain, its missing parts supplied by reference TRBV2 and TRBJ1-5, is EPEVTQTPSHQVTQMGQEVILRCVPISNHLYFYWYRQILGQKVEFLVSFYNNEISEKSEIFDDQFSVERPDGSNFTLKIRSTKLEDSAMYFCASQGANQPQHFGDGTRLSIL.

The chain has TRBV5-6 and TRBJ1-5; D is uncertain. The CDR3 has 15 residues. Per the germline V gene, CDR1 is SGHDT and CDR2 is YYEEEE. Trimming left V 0 bases short and J 6 bases short, with 13 bases between. CDR3 sequence (DNA): TGTGCCAGCAGCTTGGCTGGTGTGGCGGCTCAGCCCCAGCATTTT. This translates into CASSLAGVAAQPQHF.